Sequencing of this TCR beta chain was carried out in a study of regulatory T cells in long-lasting Graves disease. This clonotype occurred many times. Antigen specificity is unknown. Library construction for TCR beta used iRepertoire HTBI primers and Arm-PCR of CDR3 regions. TCRdb used MiXCR to reprocess the multiplex PCR reads, holding one entry per CDR3 protein. The sample shows 390,000 or so distinct CDR3 sequences, 10% to 15% of them seen only once. General study findings and limits: Persistent disease was characterized by preferential usage of TRBV28, TRBJ1-2 and TRBJ2-5. TCR diversity in persistent Graves' patients was below that of newly diagnosed ones.

Regarding time point: newly diagnosed GD, antithyroid drugs for less than 3 months. The TCR library used RNA extracted from PBMCs. The junction had 3 bases not matched to a gene; V was cut back by 4 bases and J by 5 bases. CDR1 is GTSNPN and CDR2 is SVGIG in the germline V gene (reference sequence). This CDR3 is built from 12 residues. This sample also belongs to another study, concerning T cells in Graves' hyperthyroidism and ophthalmopathy. According to that study: Those patients with uncontrolled infection, other autoimmune disease, pregnancy or lactation were excluded.

Source: peripheral blood mononuclear cells (PBMCs), taken at new diagnosis, from a patient treated with antithyroid drugs. The origin of this receptor is a woman between 18 and 29 years old with Graves disease. V gene TRBV30 combines with J gene TRBJ1-1; 8 positions agree with TRBD1. DNA for the CDR3: TGTGCCTGGAACAGGGGGGAGACTGAAGCTTTCTTT. Its translation is CAWNRGETEAFF.